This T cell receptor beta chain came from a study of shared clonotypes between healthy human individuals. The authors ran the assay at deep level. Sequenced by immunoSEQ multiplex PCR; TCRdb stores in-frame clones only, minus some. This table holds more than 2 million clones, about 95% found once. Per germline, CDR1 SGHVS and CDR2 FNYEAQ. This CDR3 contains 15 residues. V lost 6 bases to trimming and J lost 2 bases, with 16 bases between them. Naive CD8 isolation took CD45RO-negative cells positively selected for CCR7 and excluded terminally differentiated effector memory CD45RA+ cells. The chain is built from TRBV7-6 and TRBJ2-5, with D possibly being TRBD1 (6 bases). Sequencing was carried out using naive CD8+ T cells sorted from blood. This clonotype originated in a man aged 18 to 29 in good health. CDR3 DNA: TGTGCCAGCAGTCTCAAGGCAGGGACACAAGAGACCCAGTACTTC. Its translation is CASSLKAGTQETQYF.